This T cell receptor beta chain originates from a study of T-cell reconstitution after alpha-beta-depleted transplantation in children. The V gene lost 5 bases and the J gene lost 7 bases, with 8 bases spanning the gap. This CDR3 contains 12 residues. From germline, CDR1 is SEHNR and CDR2 FQNEAQ (reference sequence). This clonotype was recorded many times. Researchers prepared the TCRbeta library using unique molecular identifiers, the study reports. MiXCR, applied by TCRdb to the PCR reads, yields one record per CDR3 protein. The table shows about 440,000 distinct CDR3 sequences, with about 40% occurring only once.

The source of this sequence is a girl aged 2 to 9 with aplastic anemia, due to receive a stem cell transplant. The gene calls are TRBV7-9 and TRBJ2-2, with D maybe TRBD2 (5 bases). The sequenced sample was PBMCs, obtained before TCRalphabeta/CD19-depleted stem cell transplant. The CDR3 DNA reads as TGTGCCAGCAGCCTAAGCGGCGGGGAGCTGTTTTTT. Amino acids: CASSLSGGELFF.